The rows below give T cell receptor beta chains drawn from one sample of a study of T cell repertoires in cytomegalovirus infection. TCRdb passed the reads through MiXCR, listing each CDR3 protein once. The sample lists 150,000 to 200,000 distinct CDR3 sequences, roughly a fifth occurring once. Sequencing was done on a sample of PBMCs. The receptors come from a human donor in good health (CMV status not recorded). Some clones in this sample may be carry-over from other donors' samples. Both conserved end residues are part of each CDR3. A D gene is named only where the DNA matches it firmly. Expanded clones are given a class, and other clones once, few, many or no size at all.

V gene	D gene	J gene	clone size	CDR3 protein	CDR3 DNA
TRBV6-2/TRBV6-3	-	TRBJ1-1	few	CASSYVSAKAFF	TGTGCCAGCAGTTATGTATCAGCAAAAGCTTTCTTT
TRBV7-2	TRBD2	TRBJ2-1	-	CPSSLVLAGGKNEQFF	TGTCCCAGCAGCTTGGTCCTAGCGGGAGGTAAGAATGAGCAGTTCTTC
TRBV20-1	-	TRBJ2-1	few	CSASSLRETSYNEQFF	TGCAGTGCTAGCTCATTAAGAGAGACCTCCTACAATGAGCAGTTCTTC
TRBV19	-	TRBJ1-6	few	CASSISENSPLHF	TGTGCCAGTAGTATCTCGGAGAATTCACCCCTCCACTTT
TRBV13	TRBD1	TRBJ2-7	few	CASSVDRAHYEQYF	TGTGCCAGCAGCGTCGACAGGGCCCACTACGAGCAGTACTTC
TRBV7-9	TRBD1	TRBJ1-2	many	CASSKGGQGLSNYGYTF	TGTGCCAGCAGCAAGGGAGGACAGGGGCTGTCTAACTATGGCTACACCTTC
TRBV7-8	TRBD2	TRBJ2-5	many	CASSSSGTSVKETQYF	TGTGCCAGCAGCTCATCCGGGACTAGCGTGAAAGAGACCCAGTACTTC
TRBV7-2	TRBD1	TRBJ2-2	-	CASSFRQGGELFF	TGTGCCAGCAGCTTTCGACAGGGCGGGGAGCTGTTTTTT
TRBV27	-	TRBJ2-6	many	CASSAGRGANVLTF	TGTGCCAGCTCGGCTGGGCGAGGGGCCAACGTCCTGACTTTC
TRBV7-9	-	TRBJ2-3	-	CASSSHRDSTDTQYF	TGTGCCAGCAGCTCACACCGGGACAGCACAGATACGCAGTATTTT
TRBV7-2	TRBD2	TRBJ2-7	many	CASSSSGRAFYEQYF	TGTGCCAGCAGCTCTAGCGGGAGGGCCTTCTACGAGCAGTACTTC
TRBV7-8	TRBD2	TRBJ2-5	few	CASSVGGLAGRRYQETQYF	TGTGCCAGCAGCGTAGGAGGACTAGCGGGGAGGAGGTACCAAGAGACCCAGTACTTC
TRBV28	TRBD2	TRBJ2-7	-	CASSFNPRGTAAGTSLREQYF	TGTGCCAGCAGTTTTAACCCAAGGGGGACCGCCGCAGGGACTAGTCTCCGCGAGCAGTACTTC
TRBV29-1	-	TRBJ2-3	once	CSVVKGMGVTDTQYF	TGCAGCGTTGTAAAGGGCATGGGGGTCACAGATACGCAGTATTTT
TRBV6-6	-	TRBJ1-5	-	CASSYSNNNQPQHF	TGTGCCAGCAGTTACTCGAATAACAATCAGCCCCAGCATTTT
TRBV28	-	TRBJ1-1	few	CASSKIGGRGNTEAFF	TGTGCCAGCAGCAAGATTGGGGGTAGGGGGAACACTGAAGCTTTCTTT
TRBV28	-	TRBJ1-5	-	CASSLWEGLTNQPQHF	TGTGCCAGCAGTTTATGGGAGGGGTTAACCAATCAGCCCCAGCATTTT
TRBV6-1	-	TRBJ1-2	few	CASSDQPDSPYTF	TGTGCCAGCAGTGACCAACCCGACAGTCCCTACACCTTC
TRBV7-9	-	TRBJ2-7	-	CASSQGSSYEQYF	TGTGCCAGCAGTCAAGGGTCATCCTACGAGCAGTACTTC
TRBV5-1	-	TRBJ2-5	many	CASSPGPSQTQYF	TGCGCCAGCAGCCCCGGGCCCAGCCAGACCCAGTACTTC
TRBV6-2/TRBV6-3	TRBD1	TRBJ2-7	-	CASIDRDRGPPSSYEQYF	TGTGCCAGCATCGACCGGGACAGGGGGCCTCCCAGCTCCTACGAGCAGTACTTC
TRBV28	-	TRBJ2-5	few	CASKIGTAQETQYF	TGTGCCAGCAAGATAGGTACAGCTCAAGAGACCCAGTACTTC
TRBV29-1	TRBD1	TRBJ1-5	-	CSAGQGSNQPQHF	TGCAGCGCCGGACAGGGTAGCAATCAGCCCCAGCATTTT
TRBV7-2	-	TRBJ2-3	-	CASSLSGASGLIDTQYF	TGTGCCAGCAGCTTATCGGGGGCTAGCGGACTCATAGATACGCAGTATTTT
TRBV4-2	-	TRBJ1-1	-	CASSQGVGQGQLNTEAFF	TGTGCCAGCAGCCAAGGGGTCGGTCAGGGACAACTAAACACTGAAGCTTTCTTT
TRBV7-6	TRBD2	TRBJ2-3	many	CASSLGVAGGTDTQYF	TGTGCCAGCAGCTTAGGCGTAGCGGGGGGCACAGATACGCAGTATTTT
TRBV19	TRBD1	TRBJ1-5	few	CASSRTGGANQPQHF	TGTGCCAGTAGTCGGACAGGGGGGGCGAACCAGCCCCAGCATTTT
TRBV29-1	-	TRBJ2-7	few	CSVVLIPSYEQYF	TGCAGCGTTGTACTCATCCCCTCCTACGAGCAGTACTTC
TRBV6-2/TRBV6-3	-	TRBJ2-2	-	CASSYFGGTVELFF	TGTGCCAGCAGTTACTTCGGGGGTACCGTGGAGCTGTTTTTT
TRBV7-2	-	TRBJ2-5	many	CASSPLMKETQYF	TGTGCCAGCAGCCCCTTAATGAAAGAGACCCAGTACTTC
TRBV2	-	TRBJ2-3	-	CASDLGQVNGDTQYF	TGTGCCAGCGACCTGGGGCAGGTCAACGGAGATACGCAGTATTTT
TRBV20-1	-	TRBJ2-7	-	CSARGGSYEQYF	TGCAGTGCCAGGGGAGGCTCCTACGAGCAGTACTTC
TRBV7-2	TRBD1	TRBJ2-5	many	CASSPRTGSRETQYF	TGTGCCAGCAGCCCTCGGACAGGGAGTAGAGAGACCCAGTACTTC
TRBV7-8	TRBD2	TRBJ2-5	many	CASSLTSGRAETQYF	TGTGCCAGCAGCTTAACTAGCGGGAGGGCGGAGACCCAGTACTTC
TRBV28	-	TRBJ1-5	many	CASSHERDFQPQHF	TGTGCCAGCAGTCACGAGAGGGACTTCCAGCCCCAGCATTTT
TRBV19	-	TRBJ2-2	-	CASSPRGGLLFF	TGTGCCAGTAGCCCCAGGGGAGGGTTGCTGTTTTTT
TRBV3-1	TRBD2	TRBJ2-3	-	CASSHLLAGGPGTDTQYF	TGTGCCAGCAGCCACTTGCTAGCGGGGGGGCCCGGGACAGATACGCAGTATTTT
TRBV19	TRBD2	TRBJ2-1	few	CASSMGTSGNNEQFF	TGTGCCAGTAGTATGGGGACTAGCGGAAACAATGAGCAGTTCTTC
TRBV7-2	-	TRBJ2-3	few	CASSLAQGTDTQYF	TGTGCCAGCAGCTTAGCCCAGGGTACAGATACGCAGTATTTT
TRBV12-3/TRBV12-4	TRBD1	TRBJ1-3	-	CASNPTGAGNTIYF	TGTGCCAGCAACCCGACAGGGGCTGGAAACACCATATATTTT
TRBV12-3/TRBV12-4	-	TRBJ1-1	-	CASSIFNTEAFF	TGTGCCAGCAGTATTTTTAACACTGAAGCTTTCTTT
TRBV15	TRBD1	TRBJ1-1	few	CATSSRGYTEAFF	TGTGCCACCAGCAGCAGGGGGTACACTGAAGCTTTCTTT
TRBV5-1	TRBD2	TRBJ2-7	-	CASSPGLAGAGYEQYF	TGCGCCAGCAGCCCCGGACTAGCGGGGGCCGGTTACGAGCAGTACTTC
TRBV14	TRBD2	TRBJ2-7	few	CASSQSQLAGDEQYF	TGTGCCAGCAGCCAATCACAACTAGCGGGAGACGAGCAGTACTTC
TRBV7-8	-	TRBJ1-5	few	CASSPAGIRNQPQHF	TGTGCCAGCAGCCCGGCGGGGATACGGAACCAGCCCCAGCATTTT
TRBV12-3/TRBV12-4	-	TRBJ2-1	-	CASSLLYGADKEQFF	TGTGCCAGCAGTTTATTGTACGGGGCGGACAAGGAGCAGTTCTTC
TRBV13	-	TRBJ2-5	-	CASSLVVSGNGETQYF	TGTGCCAGCAGCTTAGTCGTCAGCGGTAACGGGGAGACCCAGTACTTC
TRBV2	TRBD1	TRBJ1-5	-	CATRGTGVNQPQHF	TGTGCCACTAGAGGGACAGGGGTAAATCAGCCCCAGCATTTT
TRBV7-2	-	TRBJ1-6	-	CASSLSPSGGYNSPLHF	TGTGCCAGCAGCTTATCCCCTTCGGGGGGTTATAATTCACCCCTCCACTTT
TRBV12-3/TRBV12-4	TRBD1	TRBJ1-3	few	CASSRDREQAGNTIYF	TGTGCCAGCAGCAGGGACAGGGAACAAGCGGGAAACACCATATATTTT
TRBV4-2	TRBD2	TRBJ2-1	-	CASSQETSGGPWDEQFF	TGTGCCAGCAGCCAAGAGACTAGCGGGGGACCCTGGGATGAGCAGTTCTTC
TRBV29-1	TRBD2	TRBJ2-7	-	CSVKTGTSGYEQYF	TGCAGCGTAAAAACCGGGACTAGCGGGTACGAGCAGTACTTC
TRBV25-1	TRBD2	TRBJ2-3	few	CASSEMSSGGANPDTQYF	TGTGCCAGCAGTGAAATGTCTAGCGGGGGGGCCAATCCAGATACGCAGTATTTT
TRBV6-5	-	TRBJ1-2	few	CASSYSSRAYGYTF	TGTGCCAGCAGTTACTCGAGCCGGGCCTATGGCTACACCTTC